This T cell receptor beta chain was retrieved from a study of blood T cell repertoires in COVID-19. Trimming cost V 7 bases and J 7 bases, with 22 bases left between them. Germline CDR1 is LNHDA and CDR2 is SQIVND (reference sequence). This CDR3 has 15 residues. Method: immunoSEQ multiplex PCR; TCRdb's copy keeps in-frame clones and lacks some. The table records 98,000 or so clones, roughly nine tenths of them present only once. The source is a human donor in a cohort sampled during active COVID-19. Sequencing used peripheral blood. The chain employs TRBV19 and TRBJ1-2; D is unresolved. In DNA, the CDR3 is TGTGCCAGTACCCCTACCGGGTTTAGCCCCTCTGGCTACACCTTC. Protein sequence: CASTPTGFSPSGYTF. Looking up the rest from reference TRBV19 and TRBJ1-2 gives the full variable domain: DGGITQSPKYLFRKEGQNVTLSCEQNLNHDAMYWYRQDPGQGLRLIYYSQIVNDFQKGDIAEGYSVSREKKESFPLTVTSAQKNPTAFYLCASTPTGFSPSGYTFGSGTRLTVV.